This TCR beta chain comes out of a study of T cells in Graves' hyperthyroidism and ophthalmopathy. Trimming cost V 5 bases and J 5 bases; bases outside gene matches: 18. CDR3 size: 17 residues. The germline gives CDR1 SGHVS, CDR2 FQNEAQ. Study-wide findings and caveats: The majority of expanded thyroid clonotypes above 0.001 also appeared in blood. Researchers report that a 13 V-J model separated ophthalmopathy from stable hyperthyroidism.

TCR beta CDR3 regions were amplified from RNA transcripts. The TCR CDR3 first-round RT-PCR relied on the HTBI primer set. MiXCR was run by TCRdb on the multiplex PCR reads, yielding one entry per CDR3 protein. The sample has 500,000 to 550,000 distinct CDR3 sequences, 20% seen once. Stable hyperthyroidism: no ophthalmopathy progression over 18 months of follow-up. Patients were excluded because of uncontrolled infection, other autoimmune disease, pregnancy or lactation. Of note for this clonotype: What it binds is unknown.

V is TRBV7-8 and J is TRBJ2-7; 7 bases agree with TRBD2. This TCR was sampled from a man aged 18 to 35 with Graves' hyperthyroidism. What was sequenced was blood. CDR3 sequence: CASSLPWGRTGGNEQYF. CDR3 DNA sequence: TGTGCCAGCAGCCTCCCTTGGGGACGAACGGGGGGAAACGAGCAGTACTTC. The variable domain in full, completed from reference TRBV7-8 and TRBJ2-7, reads GAGVSQSPRYKVAKRGQDVALRCDPISGHVSLFWYQQALGQGPEFLTYFQNEAQLDKSGLPSDRFFAERPEGSVSTLKIQRTQQEDSAVYLCASSLPWGRTGGNEQYFGPGTRLTVT.